This T cell receptor beta chain stems from a study of blood T cell repertoires in COVID-19. Across the whole study: Nucleic acid was either cDNA or gDNA, and it came from T cells, B-cell-depleted T cells, or PBMCs.

How the authors handled the data: Researchers report that nucleated cell counts were estimated from reference gene primer amplification. Data came from immunoSEQ multiplex PCR; TCRdb stores just in-frame clones and leaves some out. The V and J calls and clone size are taken from that table; D and trimming were inferred from the DNA. The sample lists 250,000 to 350,000 clones, more than 90% occurring once. Cohort 3 donors counted as recovered after two negative PCRs, clearance, or resolved symptoms. The origin of this receptor is a woman aged 25 to 39 who had recovered from COVID-19. The sequencing sample was made of PBMCs or T cells enriched from blood (not recorded which).

The CDR3 nucleotides read TGTGCCAGCAGCCAAGGGTCGGGGGATCTCGAGCAGTACTTC. It codes for CASSQGSGDLEQYF. This rearrangement joins TRBV3-1 (or the pseudogene TRBV3-2) to TRBJ2-7, with D possibly matching TRBD2 (6 bases). CDR3 length: 14 amino acids. Trimming shortened V by 1 base and J by 6 bases, and 13 bases separated the two germline ends. Looked up from germline, CDR1 is LGHDT and CDR2 is YNNKEL (reference sequence).